Sequencing of this T cell receptor beta chain was carried out in a study of T cells in Graves' hyperthyroidism and ophthalmopathy. Looking at the study overall: Once the initial diagnosis was made, peripheral blood was obtained before any treatment. Study-level points and caveats: It was a median around 6 months before onset that the model predicted ophthalmopathy.

RNA transcripts yielded amplified TCR beta CDR3 regions. First-round RT-PCR of the TCR CDR3 relied on the HTBI primer set. TCRdb re-analysed the multiplex PCR reads in MiXCR, keeping a single row per CDR3 protein. Found here are hundreds of thousands of distinct CDR3 sequences, approximately 19% of them singletons; the top ten hold less than 45%. About this clonotype: Antigen specificity is unknown.

The cohort's ophthalmopathy patients, a group with duration under 3 months, had a Clinical Activity Score of at least 3 and a NOSPECS grade of at least 4. Exclusions: uncontrolled infection, other autoimmune disease, pregnancy, lactation. This TCR was sampled from a man aged 45 to 65 with Graves' ophthalmopathy. Sequences were obtained from blood.

The CDR3 sequence is CASSANRGPQPQHF. The CDR3 coding sequence is TGTGCCAGCAGTGCCAACAGGGGTCCCCAGCCCCAGCATTTT. The genes are TRBV2 and TRBJ1-5; TRBD1 matches at 7 bases. This CDR3 comprises 14 residues. V was pared by 4 bases and J by 7 bases, with 7 bases of the junction left unmatched. CDR1 is SNHLY, CDR2 FYNNEI, per germline.